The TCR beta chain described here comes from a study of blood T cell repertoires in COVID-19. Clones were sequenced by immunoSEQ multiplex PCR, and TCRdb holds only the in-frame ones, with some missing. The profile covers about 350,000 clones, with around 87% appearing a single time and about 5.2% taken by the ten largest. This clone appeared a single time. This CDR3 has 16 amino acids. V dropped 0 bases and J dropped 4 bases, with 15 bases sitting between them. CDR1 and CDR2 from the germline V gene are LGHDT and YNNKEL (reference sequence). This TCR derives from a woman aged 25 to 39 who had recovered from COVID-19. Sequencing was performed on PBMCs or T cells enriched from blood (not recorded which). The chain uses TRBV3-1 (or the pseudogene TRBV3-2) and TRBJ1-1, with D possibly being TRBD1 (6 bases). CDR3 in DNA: TGTGCCAGCAGCCAAGATGTGGGGGCGGTGGTCACTGAAGCTTTCTTT. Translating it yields CASSQDVGAVVTEAFF.